A single sample gave rise to the 7 T cell receptor beta chains below, sequenced in a study of cytomegalovirus exposure and HLA in healthy donors. In the PCR, 60 Vbeta and 13 Jbeta primers were used. Data came from immunoSEQ multiplex PCR; TCRdb stores just in-frame clones and leaves some out. The sample shows 75,000 to 90,000 clones, less than 80% of them seen only once. The source material was PBMCs. The receptor source for this set is a human donor in good health.

The chain is built from TRBV5-4 and TRBJ2-7; 9 bases line up with TRBD1. V gave up 5 bases and J gave up 4 bases; unmatched junction bases: 10. Germline CDR1 is SGHNT and CDR2 is YYREEE (reference sequence). CDR3 size: 15 residues. This chain's CDR3 is CASSQSGTGTYEQYF. The CDR3 nucleotides read TGTGCCAGCAGTCAATCCGGGACAGGGACATACGAGCAGTACTTC.

This chain connects TRBV7-2 to TRBJ2-3, with D possibly matching TRBD2 (7 bases). The V gene lost 5 bases and the J gene lost 5 bases, with 20 bases spanning the gap. Germline-derived CDR1 and CDR2 are SGHTA and FQGNSA. The CDR3 sequence is 16 residues long. CDR3 nucleotides: TGTGCCAGCAGCCTCGATGGGGGGGGCGGAGGAGATACGCAGTATTTT. It yields the protein CASSLDGGGGGDTQYF.

V usage is TRBV19 and J usage is TRBJ1-3, with D unresolved. Trimming took off 8 bases at V and 2 bases at J, with 10 bases between the two ends. This CDR3 contains 13 residues. Germline CDR1 reads LNHDA; CDR2 reads SQIVND (reference sequence). CDR3 nucleotide sequence: TGTGCCAGTTTCGGGAGAGCTGGAAACACCATATATTTT. The encoded protein is CASFGRAGNTIYF.

The chain is built from TRBV5-6 and TRBJ1-1; D may be TRBD1 (5 bases). The CDR3 spans 11 residues. Between the trimmed V and J ends, which lost 7 bases and 8 bases, there was a span of 12 bases. The germline gives CDR1 SGHDT, CDR2 YYEEEE. CDR3 nucleotide sequence: TGTGCCAGCCTCGGGGGTCGGGAAGCTTTCTTT. Translation: CASLGGREAFF.

The chain links TRBV7-2 to TRBJ2-3, with 7 positions matching TRBD2. Per the germline V gene, CDR1 is SGHTA and CDR2 is FQGNSA. The junction had 7 bases not matched to a gene; V was cut back by 0 bases and J by 4 bases. The CDR3 has 16 residues. The CDR3 loop reads CASSLAPAGRPDTQYF. The CDR3 nucleotides are TGTGCCAGCAGCTTAGCACCAGCGGGGCGGCCAGATACGCAGTATTTT.

This clone came up a few times. The rearrangement joins TRBV5-6 to TRBJ1-1; D is unclear. The V gene's germline CDR1 is SGHDT and CDR2 YYEEEE. CDR3 length: 15 amino acids. The V gene lost 5 bases and the J gene lost 5 bases, with 19 bases spanning the gap. The CDR3 loop is CASSLTSQGRTEAFF. CDR3 DNA: TGTGCCAGCAGTCTGACATCCCAAGGAAGGACTGAAGCTTTCTTT.

This chain uses TRBV27 with TRBJ2-1, with D perhaps TRBD2 (6 bases). The germline V gene has CDR1 MNHEY and CDR2 SMNVEV (reference sequence). With 2 bases removed from V and 8 bases from J, the gap between germline ends came to 13 bases. The CDR3 contains 14 residues. In DNA form, the CDR3 reads TGTGCCAGCAGTTTACGGGGGTGGGGCTATGAGCAGTTCTTC. This encodes CASSLRGWGYEQFF.